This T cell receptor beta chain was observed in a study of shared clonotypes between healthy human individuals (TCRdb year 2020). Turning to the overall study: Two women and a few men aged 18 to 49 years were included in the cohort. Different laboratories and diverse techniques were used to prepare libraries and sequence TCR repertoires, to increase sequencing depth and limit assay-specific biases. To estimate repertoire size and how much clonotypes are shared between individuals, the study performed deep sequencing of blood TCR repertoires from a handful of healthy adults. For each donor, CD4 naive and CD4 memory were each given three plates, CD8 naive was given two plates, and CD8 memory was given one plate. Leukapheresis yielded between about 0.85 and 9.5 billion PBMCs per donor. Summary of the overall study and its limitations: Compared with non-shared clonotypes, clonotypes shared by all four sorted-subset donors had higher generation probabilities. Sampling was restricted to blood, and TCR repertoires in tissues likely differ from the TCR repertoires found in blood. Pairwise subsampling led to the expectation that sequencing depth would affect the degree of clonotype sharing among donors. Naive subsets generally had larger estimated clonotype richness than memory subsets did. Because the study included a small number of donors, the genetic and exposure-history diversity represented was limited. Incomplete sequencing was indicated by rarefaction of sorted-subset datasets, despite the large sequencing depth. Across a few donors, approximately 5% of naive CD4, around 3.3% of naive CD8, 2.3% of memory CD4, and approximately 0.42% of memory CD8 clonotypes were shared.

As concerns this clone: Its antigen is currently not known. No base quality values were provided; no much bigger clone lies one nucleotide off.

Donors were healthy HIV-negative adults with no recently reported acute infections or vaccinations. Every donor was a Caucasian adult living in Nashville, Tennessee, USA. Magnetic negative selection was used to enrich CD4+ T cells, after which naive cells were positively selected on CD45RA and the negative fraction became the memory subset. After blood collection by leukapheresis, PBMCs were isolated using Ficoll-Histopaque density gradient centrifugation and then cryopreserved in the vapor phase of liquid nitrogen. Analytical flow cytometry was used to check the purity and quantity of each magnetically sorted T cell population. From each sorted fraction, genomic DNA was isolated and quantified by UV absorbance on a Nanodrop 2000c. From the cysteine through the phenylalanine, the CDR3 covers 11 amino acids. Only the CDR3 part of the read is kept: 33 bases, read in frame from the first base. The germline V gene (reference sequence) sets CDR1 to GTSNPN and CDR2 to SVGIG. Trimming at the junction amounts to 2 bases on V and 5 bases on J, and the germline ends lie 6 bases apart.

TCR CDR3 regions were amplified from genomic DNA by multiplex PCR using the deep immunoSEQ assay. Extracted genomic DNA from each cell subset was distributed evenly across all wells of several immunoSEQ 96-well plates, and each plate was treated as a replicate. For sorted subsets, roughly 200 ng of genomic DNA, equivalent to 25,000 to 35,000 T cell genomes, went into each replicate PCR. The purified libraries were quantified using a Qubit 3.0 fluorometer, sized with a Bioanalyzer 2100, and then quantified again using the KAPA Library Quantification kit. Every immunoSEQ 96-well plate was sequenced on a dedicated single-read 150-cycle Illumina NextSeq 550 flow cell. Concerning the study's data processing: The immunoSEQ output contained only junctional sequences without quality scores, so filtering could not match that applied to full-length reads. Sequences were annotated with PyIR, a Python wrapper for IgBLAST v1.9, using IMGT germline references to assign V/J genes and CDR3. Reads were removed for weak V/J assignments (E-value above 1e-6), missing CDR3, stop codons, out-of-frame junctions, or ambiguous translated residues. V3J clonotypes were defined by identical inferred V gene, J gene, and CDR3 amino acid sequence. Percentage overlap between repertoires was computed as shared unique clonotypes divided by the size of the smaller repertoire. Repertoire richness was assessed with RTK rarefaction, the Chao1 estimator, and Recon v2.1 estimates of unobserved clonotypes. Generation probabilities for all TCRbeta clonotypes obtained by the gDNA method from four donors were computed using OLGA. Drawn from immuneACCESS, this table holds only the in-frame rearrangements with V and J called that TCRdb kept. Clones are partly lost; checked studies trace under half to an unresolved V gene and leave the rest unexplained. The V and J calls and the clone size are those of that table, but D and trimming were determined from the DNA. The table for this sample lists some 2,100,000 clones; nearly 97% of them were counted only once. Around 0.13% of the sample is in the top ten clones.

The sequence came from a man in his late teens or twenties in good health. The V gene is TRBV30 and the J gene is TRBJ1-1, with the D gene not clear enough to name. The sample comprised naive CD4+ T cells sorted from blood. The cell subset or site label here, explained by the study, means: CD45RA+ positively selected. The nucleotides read TGTGCCTGGAGTCCCGTAACTGAAGCTTTCTTT. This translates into CAWSPVTEAFF.